The 16 T cell receptor beta chains given below trace back to one sample, sequenced in a study of shared clonotypes between healthy human individuals. Sequenced by immunoSEQ multiplex PCR; TCRdb stores in-frame clones only, minus some. The table lists some 660,000 clones, 73% of them singletons. The sequencing sample was made of memory CD4+ T cells sorted from blood. As to subset: CD45RA-negative fraction. The source is a woman aged 30 to 39 in good health.

As concerns this clone: Other DNA sequences in this sample translate to the same CDR3. The chain combines TRBV5-1 with TRBJ2-2, with D perhaps given as TRBD1 or TRBD2 (5 bases each). Per the germline V gene, CDR1 is SGHRS and CDR2 is YFSETQ. V lost 0 bases, J lost 3 bases, and 9 bases lay in between. The CDR3 spans 15 residues. CDR3 amino acids: CASSLGDRDTGELFF. The DNA for the CDR3 is TGCGCCAGCAGCTTGGGGGACCGCGACACCGGGGAGCTGTTTTTT.

CDR3 DNA: TGTGCCAGCAGTGTTTCAGCGGACGCGAACACCGGGGAGCTGTTTTTT. Its protein product is CASSVSADANTGELFF. This chain connects TRBV2 to TRBJ2-2, with a tentative D call TRBD2 (5 bases). The CDR3 is made up of 16 amino acids. The V end lost 4 bases, the J end lost 0 bases, and 12 bases lay between the germline ends. Germline V gene data show CDR1 as SNHLY and CDR2 as FYNNEI.

This clone was seen a handful of times. V usage is TRBV9 and J usage is TRBJ2-7, with 7 bases aligning to TRBD2. Looked up from germline, CDR1 is SGDLS and CDR2 is YYNGEE. The V and J ends lost 4 bases and 0 bases, in that order; junction bases with no gene match: 7. This CDR3 contains 15 residues. The CDR3 sequence: CASSSSGSSSYEQYF. The CDR3 DNA reads as TGTGCCAGCAGCTCTAGCGGTTCGAGCTCCTACGAGCAGTACTTC.

The chain has TRBV28 and TRBJ2-5; 10 positions agree with TRBD2. J gave up 6 bases and V 4 bases, and 8 bases lay outside the gene matches. The CDR3 contains 15 residues. Germline CDR1 is MDHEN and CDR2 is SYDVKM. The DNA for the CDR3 is TGTGCCAGCAGTTCCGCTAGCGGGAGCAAACAGACCCAGTACTTC. Protein sequence: CASSSASGSKQTQYF.

The J gene is TRBJ2-1, the V gene TRBV28, with 8 bases that match TRBD2. Germline CDR1 and CDR2: MDHEN and SYDVKM. The CDR3 contains 14 residues. J was trimmed by 4 bases and V by 8 bases; bases with no gene match: 7. The CDR3 DNA reads TGTGCCAGCGTGGCAGCGGGGGATTACAATGAGCAGTTCTTC. Translated, it gives CASVAAGDYNEQFF.

V usage is TRBV30 and J usage is TRBJ2-1; 11 bases agree with TRBD1. The CDR3 length is 18 residues. Germline CDR1 reads GTSNPN; CDR2 reads SVGIG (reference sequence). Germline trimming cut 8 bases from V and 0 bases from J; bases unmatched to any gene: 15. CDR3 residues: CAGRAGTGGLLSYNEQFF. The CDR3 DNA sequence: TGTGCCGGAAGGGCCGGGACAGGGGGGTTACTCTCCTACAATGAGCAGTTCTTC.

In its sample, this clone was seen a few times. The rearrangement uses TRBV28 and TRBJ2-6, with D maybe TRBD1 (6 bases). Germline CDR1 is MDHEN and CDR2 is SYDVKM. CDR3 size: 17 residues. Trimming left V 6 bases short and J 0 bases short, with 15 bases between. As DNA, the CDR3 is TGTGCCAGCAGCCCCCGTACAGGGCTCTCTGGGGCCAACGTCCTGACTTTC. Translation: CASSPRTGLSGANVLTF.

This clone was counted at least ten times. The rearrangement uses TRBV6-1 and TRBJ2-2; TRBD1 matches 9 bases. V was pared by 6 bases and J by 2 bases, with 4 bases of the junction left unmatched. Germline values: CDR1 MNHNS, CDR2 SASEGT. This CDR3 comprises 15 residues. CDR3 DNA sequence: TGTGCCAGCAGACCGGACAGGGGAAACACCGGGGAGCTGTTTTTT. It encodes CASRPDRGNTGELFF.

This chain uses TRBV5-6 with TRBJ2-1; D gene ambiguous. Trimming stripped 2 bases from V and 8 bases from J, with 8 bases between. This CDR3 contains 12 residues. Germline V lookup: CDR1 SGHDT, CDR2 YYEEEE. The chain's CDR3 is CASSLEGYEQFF. CDR3 nucleotide sequence: TGTGCCAGCAGCTTAGAAGGCTATGAGCAGTTCTTC. Filled out from reference TRBV5-6 and TRBJ2-1, the complete variable domain reads DAGVTQSPTHLIKTRGQQVTLRCSPKSGHDTVSWYQQALGQGPQFIFQYYEEEERQRGNFPDRFSGHQFPNYSSELNVNALLLGDSALYLCASSLEGYEQFFGPGTRLTVL.

This clone was counted ten times or more. The V and J genes are TRBV9 and TRBJ2-5; TRBD2 aligns across 9 bases. CDR1 is SGDLS, CDR2 YYNGEE, per germline. This CDR3 has 15 residues. Losses at the gene ends were 0 bases for V and 4 bases for J; bases not matched to a gene: 4. CDR3 sequence (DNA): TGTGCCAGCAGCGTAGATTCTAGCGGGATAGAGACCCAGTACTTC. Translated: CASSVDSSGIETQYF. The variable domain in full, with the rest retrieved from reference TRBV9 and TRBJ2-5, is DSGVTQTPKHLITATGQRVTLRCSPRSGDLSVYWYQQSLDQGLQFLIQYYNGEERAKGNILERFSAQQFPDLHSELNLSSLELGDSALYFCASSVDSSGIETQYFGPGTRLLVL.

The rearrangement uses TRBV27 and TRBJ1-2; 9 positions agree with TRBD1. Unmatched junction bases numbered 11, after V lost 5 bases and J lost 7 bases. Germline assignment: CDR1 MNHEY and CDR2 SMNVEV (reference sequence). The CDR3 loop spans 15 amino acids. The CDR3 reads CASSIGGQGVSGYTF. In nucleotides, the CDR3 is TGTGCCAGCAGTATCGGGGGACAGGGCGTGAGTGGCTACACCTTC.

The table lists this clone with many counts. The rearrangement links TRBV5-1 to TRBJ2-7, with a possible D match to TRBD1 (5 bases). Trimming stripped 3 bases from V and 5 bases from J, with 15 bases between. Germline loops: CDR1 SGHRS, CDR2 YFSETQ. The CDR3 is 14 amino acids. The CDR3 here is CASSSQGNYNEQYF. CDR3 bases: TGCGCCAGCAGCTCCCAGGGAAATTATAACGAGCAGTACTTC.

The V and J genes are TRBV5-1 and TRBJ2-4; TRBD1 aligns across 7 bases. CDR3 length: 15 amino acids. CDR1 SGHRS and CDR2 YFSETQ come from the germline V gene. Trimming at V came to 1 base and at J to 8 bases, leaving 9 bases not matched to a gene. The CDR3 DNA reads as TGCGCCAGCAGCTTGCTAGGACAGGATGGGGACATTCAGTACTTC. Amino acid sequence: CASSLLGQDGDIQYF.

This clone has a single count. The chain has TRBV5-1 and TRBJ2-1, with 10 nucleotides matching TRBD2. This CDR3 contains 16 residues. Germline V gives CDR1 SGHRS, CDR2 YFSETQ. Trimming cost V 5 bases and J 7 bases; bases outside gene matches: 12. CDR3 nucleotides: TGCGCCAGCAGTCTTGGACTAGCGGTTGTCGAGAATGAGCAGTTCTTC. Translating gives CASSLGLAVVENEQFF.

The rearrangement links TRBV7-9 to TRBJ2-7, with TRBD1 matching over 9 bases. The germline gives CDR1 SEHNR, CDR2 FQNEAQ (reference sequence). V shed 5 bases and J 5 bases; nucleotides not matched to a gene: 7. The CDR3 has 14 amino acids. For the CDR3, the DNA is TGTGCCAGCAGCCCCGGGACAGGGCCTAACGAGCAGTACTTC. Its protein is CASSPGTGPNEQYF.

The V call is TRBV2, the J call TRBJ1-2; D remains unclear. The germline CDR1 and CDR2 sequences are SNHLY and FYNNEI. CDR3 length equals 12 residues. Between the trimmed V and J ends, which lost 8 bases and 8 bases, there was a span of 15 bases. The CDR3 is CASGPGLGGYTF. In nucleotides, the CDR3 is TGTGCCAGCGGTCCGGGGTTGGGAGGCTACACCTTC.